Presented here are 14 T cell receptor beta chains from one specimen sequenced in a study of T-cell reconstitution after alpha-beta-depleted transplantation in children. Unique molecular identifiers featured in how the TCRbeta library was prepared. TCRdb analysed the PCR reads with MiXCR anew, one entry per CDR3 protein. This table holds around 92,000 distinct CDR3 sequences, 9% to 15% found once. This specimen consisted of PBMCs from the stem cell graft donor, obtained from the stem cell graft. The source is a human donor who donated a stem cell graft to a child with inherited bone marrow failure.

This clonotype appeared many times. This chain uses TRBV6-5 with TRBJ1-4; D not resolved. Looked up from germline, CDR1 is MNHEY and CDR2 is SVGAGI. There are 14 residues in the CDR3. Trimming took off 6 bases at V and 4 bases at J, with 12 bases between the two ends. CDR3 sequence: CASRRTGYNEKLFF. For the CDR3, the DNA is TGTGCCAGCAGGCGAACGGGGTATAATGAAAAACTGTTTTTT.

Ten or more counts support this clonotype. The chain combines TRBV6-2 or TRBV6-3 with TRBJ1-1; no definite D call. Germline-derived CDR1 and CDR2 are MNHEY and SVGEGT. V lost 6 bases and J lost 0, with 14 bases in between. The CDR3 contains 15 residues. CDR3 nucleotide sequence: TGTGCCAGCAGCCCAATGTCCAGGCTGAACACTGAAGCTTTCTTT. It translates to CASSPMSRLNTEAFF.

This clonotype has at least ten counts. The chain is built from TRBV9 and TRBJ2-2; D remains ambiguous. The ends were cut back, 4 bases at V and 4 bases at J, with 14 bases in the middle. From germline, CDR1 is SGDLS and CDR2 YYNGEE. This CDR3 spans 15 amino acids. The CDR3 DNA reads TGTGCCAGCAGCCTCAGCTGGGTCGGCACCGGGGAGCTGTTTTTT. It is translated as CASSLSWVGTGELFF.

This clonotype was counted between two and nine times. This may stem from a read error, because a much larger clone lies one nucleotide away. J is TRBJ1-5 and V is TRBV6-2 or TRBV6-3; D is ambiguous. CDR1 is MNHEY and CDR2 is SVGEGT in the germline V gene. There are 12 residues in the CDR3. V dropped 2 bases and J dropped 5 bases, with 4 bases sitting between them. The CDR3 DNA sequence: TGTGCCAGCAGTTACAAGGATCAGCCCCAGCATTTT. Amino acids: CASSYKDQPQHF.

The chain has TRBV7-9 and TRBJ2-2; 7 nucleotides line up with TRBD1. This CDR3 is built from 15 residues. Germline V gene lookup returns CDR1 SEHNR and CDR2 FQNEAQ (reference sequence). The junction had 15 bases not matched to a gene; V was cut back by 4 bases and J by 13 bases. The CDR3 loop is CASSSGTGELGWLFF. CDR3 coding DNA: TGTGCCAGCAGCTCTGGCACAGGGGAACTTGGATGGCTGTTTTTT.

This clonotype was seen repeatedly, ten times or more. CDR3 bases: TGTGCCAGCAGCTCCTTAGGGCACGAGAACACTGAAGCTTTCTTT. Translated: CASSSLGHENTEAFF. V gene TRBV5-5 combines with J gene TRBJ1-1; D not certain. This CDR3 is built from 15 residues. Germline values: CDR1 SGHKS, CDR2 YYEKEE (reference sequence). The germline V and J ends were trimmed by 3 bases and 1 base, with 13 bases remaining between them.

In this sample, this clonotype turned up many times. The chain uses TRBV29-1 and TRBJ1-2; TRBD1 matches at 9 bases. The CDR3 is 15 residues long. V was pared by 5 bases and J by 4 bases, with 11 bases of the junction left unmatched. The germline V gene encodes CDR1 SQVTM and CDR2 ANQGSEA. The CDR3 protein is CSVSGTGKTAYGYTF. CDR3 in DNA: TGCAGCGTTTCCGGGACAGGGAAGACCGCCTATGGCTACACCTTC.

This clonotype was counted ten times or more. This chain uses TRBV12-5 with TRBJ2-3; no clear D gene. The CDR3 is 12 amino acids. The germline V and J ends were trimmed by 0 bases and 10 bases, with 8 bases remaining between them. Germline CDR1 LGHNT, CDR2 FRNRAP. DNA of the CDR3: TGTGCTAGTGGTTTGGTACAGCTTGCGCAGTATTTT. Translated, it gives CASGLVQLAQYF.

In its sample, this clonotype was seen many times. The genes are TRBV5-1 and TRBJ2-7, with TRBD1 matching 7 bases. The CDR3 covers 14 residues. CDR1 is SGHRS and CDR2 is YFSETQ in the germline V gene. Trimming removed 4 bases from V and 1 base from J; junction bases left unmatched: 5. The CDR3 spells CASSPGQDSYEQYF. The CDR3 nucleotides read TGCGCCAGCAGCCCCGGACAGGATTCCTACGAGCAGTACTTC.

This clonotype has a count of ten or more. This chain uses TRBV12-3 or TRBV12-4 with TRBJ2-6; D possibly corresponds to TRBD1 (6 bases). Trimming removed 5 bases at V and 0 bases at J, with 8 bases between. The CDR3 has 15 amino acids. As DNA, the CDR3 is TGTGCCAGCAGTCCGGACAGCTCTGGGGCCAACGTCCTGACTTTC. This codes for CASSPDSSGANVLTF.

This clonotype was detected ten times or more. The CDR3 region is CASSSSGGYYNEQFF. The DNA for the CDR3 is TGTGCCAGTAGTTCTAGCGGGGGGTACTACAATGAGCAGTTCTTC. J is TRBJ2-1 and V is TRBV19; TRBD2 aligns across 11 bases. The CDR3 has 15 amino acids. Germline CDR1 and CDR2: LNHDA and SQIVND (reference sequence). V shed 5 bases, J shed 3 bases, and the junction held 3 bases outside the gene matches.

This clonotype was recorded at least ten times. The rearrangement links TRBV5-1 to TRBJ1-1; D gene ambiguous. The CDR3 sequence is 16 residues long. The V end was cut by 2 bases, the J end by 4 bases, with 18 bases between. The germline gives CDR1 SGHRS, CDR2 YFSETQ. The CDR3 DNA follows: TGCGCCAGCAGCTTCGACGGGTCGGGCTTGAGCACTGAAGCTTTCTTT. Its protein product is CASSFDGSGLSTEAFF. The variable domain in full, completed from reference TRBV5-1 and TRBJ1-1, reads KAGVTQTPRYLIKTRGQQVTLSCSPISGHRSVSWYQQTPGQGLQFLFEYFSETQRNKGNFPGRFSGRQFSNSRSEMNVSTLELGDSALYLCASSFDGSGLSTEAFFGQGTRLTVV.

At least ten counts were recorded for this clonotype. V usage is TRBV29-1 and J usage is TRBJ2-3; D unclear. Germline values: CDR1 SQVTM, CDR2 ANQGSEA. V dropped 4 bases and J dropped 6 bases, with 17 bases sitting between them. This CDR3 has 14 amino acids. CDR3 loop: CSVVAPIERDTQYF. CDR3 coding DNA: TGCAGCGTTGTAGCTCCCATCGAAAGGGATACGCAGTATTTT.

This clonotype was detected ten times or more. The chain couples TRBV20-1 to TRBJ2-5; unclear D gene. This CDR3 comprises 16 residues. Germline CDR1 is DFQATT and CDR2 is SNEGSKA (reference sequence). V gave up 1 base and J gave up 0 bases, with 15 bases separating them. The CDR3 bases are TGCAGTGCTAGAGCCAAATTTTTTCCTTACCAAGAGACCCAGTACTTC. Its protein is CSARAKFFPYQETQYF.